The 27 T cell receptor beta chains in this list originate from one sample, sequenced in a study of T cell responses to AZD1222 COVID-19 vaccine. Clones were read by immunoSEQ multiplex PCR, and TCRdb kept only the in-frame ones, dropping some. Among tens of thousands of clones listed, roughly 85% were seen once. Source: peripheral blood, taken on day 0 of MenACWY control vaccination. The receptors were sampled from an adult in good health.

V is TRBV3-1 (or the pseudogene TRBV3-2) and J is TRBJ2-1, with TRBD2 as a possible D gene (6 bases). Trimming removed 3 bases at V and 8 bases at J, with 11 bases between. CDR1 and CDR2 (germline): LGHDT, YNNKEL (reference sequence). The CDR3 spans 13 residues. The CDR3 DNA follows: TGTGCCAGCAGCCAGGCGGGATCTCATGAGCAGTTCTTC. Protein product: CASSQAGSHEQFF.

This clone has only a few counts. The V gene is TRBV18, the J gene TRBJ2-1, with a possible D match to TRBD2 (5 bases). V was clipped by 4 bases and J by 8 bases, with 12 bases between them. CDR1 and CDR2 from the germline V gene are KGHSH and LQKENI. CDR3 length equals 13 residues. In DNA form, the CDR3 reads TGTGCCAGCTCACAGCGGAGCGGCGATGAGCAGTTCTTC. Its protein product is CASSQRSGDEQFF.

The chain combines TRBV30 with TRBJ1-4; D remains unclear. Germline CDR1 and CDR2: GTSNPN and SVGIG (reference sequence). The CDR3 runs 13 residues. Deletions cut 8 bases from V and 4 bases from J, with 14 bases between. CDR3 sequence reads: CALFRGFNEKLFF. The CDR3 coding sequence is TGTGCCCTATTCCGTGGGTTTAATGAAAAACTGTTTTTT.

DNA of the CDR3: TGTGCCAGCAGCCTAGAAAAGGGGTACCTAGGCGAGCAGTACTTC. This encodes CASSLEKGYLGEQYF. The chain has TRBV7-2 and TRBJ2-7; a weak D match, TRBD1 (5 bases). The CDR3 consists of 15 residues. Germline CDR1 is SGHTA and CDR2 is FQGNSA. V lost 5 bases to trimming and J lost 6 bases, with 20 bases between them.

Notes on this clone: The sample holds other DNA sequences that translate to the same CDR3. The chain combines TRBV6-5 with TRBJ2-7, with 7 nucleotides matching TRBD1. Germline V gene data show CDR1 as MNHEY and CDR2 as SVGAGI. This CDR3 spans 12 amino acids. The trim removed 6 bases at V and 3 bases at J, leaving 2 bases unmatched. The CDR3 region is CASSRDSYEQYF. The DNA of the CDR3 is TGTGCCAGCAGCCGGGACAGCTACGAGCAGTACTTC.

The chain links TRBV28 to TRBJ1-2; D gene uncertain. V lost 6 bases to trimming and J lost 4 bases, with 6 bases between them. Germline V gene lookup returns CDR1 MDHEN and CDR2 SYDVKM. The CDR3 spans 11 residues. The CDR3 loop reads CASRETYGYTF. The DNA for the CDR3 is TGTGCCAGCAGGGAAACCTATGGCTACACCTTC.

CDR3 region: CASSIGKRETQYF. The CDR3 bases are TGTGCCAGTAGTATAGGAAAGAGGGAGACCCAGTACTTC. The rearrangement joins TRBV19 to TRBJ2-5; no definite D call. This CDR3 has 13 residues. The germline CDR1 and CDR2 sequences are LNHDA and SQIVND (reference sequence). V was trimmed by 1 base and J by 5 bases, leaving 8 bases between them. The entire variable domain, with the rest obtained from reference TRBV19 and TRBJ2-5, is as follows: DGGITQSPKYLFRKEGQNVTLSCEQNLNHDAMYWYRQDPGQGLRLIYYSQIVNDFQKGDIAEGYSVSREKKESFPLTVTSAQKNPTAFYLCASSIGKRETQYFGPGTRLLVL.

The chain has TRBV30 and TRBJ1-5; D perhaps matches TRBD1 (5 bases). Trimming cost V 0 bases and J 7 bases, with 16 bases left between them. CDR3 size: 15 residues. Germline V lookup: CDR1 GTSNPN, CDR2 SVGIG (reference sequence). The CDR3, as DNA: TGTGCCTGGAGTGTAGGGGTCTTGGGGACGCAGCCCCAGCATTTT. Its translation: CAWSVGVLGTQPQHF.

The rearrangement uses TRBV3-1 (or the pseudogene TRBV3-2) and TRBJ2-7; D not certain. Germline CDR1 LGHDT, CDR2 YNNKEL (reference sequence). This CDR3 has 11 residues. V gave up 1 base and J gave up 6 bases, with 4 bases separating them. CDR3 coding DNA: TGTGCCAGCAGCCAAGGAGGCGAGCAGTACTTC. Its protein product is CASSQGGEQYF.

This clone was seen a handful of times. The chain has TRBV4-2 and TRBJ2-7; TRBD2 is a possible D gene (6 bases). Germline assignment: CDR1 LGHNA and CDR2 YNFKEQ. The V gene lost 1 base and the J gene lost 1 base, with 17 bases spanning the gap. This CDR3 contains 17 residues. CDR3 amino acids: CASSQAVGGGGSYEQYF. The CDR3 nucleotides read TGTGCCAGCAGCCAAGCCGTCGGGGGAGGAGGATCCTACGAGCAGTACTTC.

The chain joins TRBV6-2 or TRBV6-3 to TRBJ2-1; D remains ambiguous. The V end lost 6 bases, the J end lost 0 bases, and 9 bases lay between the germline ends. CDR3 size: 14 residues. CDR1 is MNHEY, CDR2 SVGEGT, per germline. As DNA, the CDR3 is TGTGCCAGCAGCCCTTTAAGCTCCTACAATGAGCAGTTCTTC. Encoded protein: CASSPLSSYNEQFF.

The chain combines TRBV27 with TRBJ1-6, with 8 bases matching TRBD1. CDR1 MNHEY and CDR2 SMNVEV come from the germline V gene (reference sequence). Germline trimming cut 6 bases from V and 7 bases from J; bases unmatched to any gene: 8. This CDR3 has 15 amino acids. The CDR3 reads CASREDRVGNSPLHF. Here the CDR3 DNA reads TGTGCCAGCAGAGAGGACAGGGTGGGAAATTCACCCCTCCACTTT.

The J gene is TRBJ2-3, the V gene TRBV19; TRBD1 matches at 11 bases. Trimming took 6 bases from V and 6 from J; bases not matched to a gene: 8. Per the germline V gene, CDR1 is LNHDA and CDR2 is SQIVND (reference sequence). The CDR3 length is 15 residues. The CDR3 DNA reads as TGTGCCAGTAGAGAAGGACAGGGGGCATTGGATACGCAGTATTTT. Amino acids: CASREGQGALDTQYF.

The rearrangement uses TRBV6-5 and TRBJ2-6; D not resolved. This CDR3 region has 15 residues. The germline gives CDR1 MNHEY, CDR2 SVGAGI. V lost 7 bases and J lost 4, with 14 bases in between. The CDR3 bases are TGTGCCAGCACCTACAGTGGGTTAGGGGCCAACGTCCTGACTTTC. Protein product: CASTYSGLGANVLTF.

The genes are TRBV24-1 and TRBJ2-2; 9 nucleotides match TRBD1. Germline V lookup: CDR1 KGHDR, CDR2 SFDVKD. Trimming cost V 3 bases and J 5 bases; bases outside gene matches: 9. The CDR3 covers 17 residues. The CDR3 loop is CATSDATGQGRTGELFF. In nucleotides, the CDR3 is TGTGCCACCAGTGATGCTACGGGACAGGGAAGAACCGGGGAGCTGTTTTTT.

V gene TRBV5-6 combines with J gene TRBJ2-7, with TRBD1 matching over 7 bases. This CDR3 comprises 13 residues. V was pared by 0 bases and J by 3 bases, with 0 bases of the junction left unmatched. Germline V gene data show CDR1 as SGHDT and CDR2 as YYEEEE. CDR3 residues: CASSLDRGYEQYF. The CDR3 DNA reads as TGTGCCAGCAGCTTGGACAGGGGCTACGAGCAGTACTTC.

This chain uses TRBV30 with TRBJ2-7, with TRBD1 identical over 7 bases. The CDR3 has 13 amino acids. J gave up 1 base and V 2 bases, and 2 bases lay outside the gene matches. Germline V gene data show CDR1 as GTSNPN and CDR2 as SVGIG (reference sequence). The CDR3 DNA is TGTGCCTGGAGTTGGGACAGATCCTACGAGCAGTACTTC. This gives the protein CAWSWDRSYEQYF.

V usage is TRBV19 and J usage is TRBJ2-1; D is ambiguous. CDR3 length: 15 amino acids. Deletions cut 2 bases from V and 2 bases from J, with 10 bases between. Germline lookup yields CDR1 LNHDA and CDR2 SQIVND (reference sequence). CDR3 sequence (DNA): TGTGCCAGTAGTATACAGGAAAATACCTACAATGAGCAGTTCTTC. It translates to CASSIQENTYNEQFF.

The rearrangement joins TRBV5-1 to TRBJ2-5, with TRBD2 as a possible D gene (5 bases). CDR3 length: 14 amino acids. V was trimmed by 1 base and J by 8 bases, leaving 15 bases between them. CDR1 is SGHRS, CDR2 YFSETQ, per germline. The CDR3 DNA is TGCGCCAGCAGCTTGATCGGGGTGGATGGTACCCAGTACTTC. Residues: CASSLIGVDGTQYF.

The V and J genes are TRBV4-2 and TRBJ1-4; 7 bases match TRBD1. Trimming removed 0 bases from V and 7 bases from J; junction bases left unmatched: 5. The CDR3 has 15 residues. CDR1 is LGHNA, CDR2 YNFKEQ, per germline. The CDR3 protein is CASSQDGTEGEKLFF. Here the CDR3 DNA reads TGTGCCAGCAGCCAAGATGGGACAGAAGGTGAAAAACTGTTTTTT.

The V and J genes are TRBV7-9 and TRBJ1-4, with D hard to call. The V end lost 3 bases, the J end lost 5 bases, and 10 bases lay between the germline ends. The germline gives CDR1 SEHNR, CDR2 FQNEAQ (reference sequence). This CDR3 contains 14 residues. The CDR3 spells CASSLVQSNEKLFF. Here the CDR3 DNA reads TGTGCCAGCAGCTTGGTACAGTCGAATGAAAAACTGTTTTTT.

This chain connects TRBV19 to TRBJ2-1, with 7 bases that match TRBD2. This CDR3 spans 18 amino acids. With 2 bases clipped from V and 2 bases from J, the junction kept 12 bases outside the gene matches. Germline V gene sequence: CDR1 LNHDA, CDR2 SQIVND (reference sequence). In DNA, the CDR3 is TGTGCCAGTAGTATACTACCCGCGGGGGAGCGACCCTACAATGAGCAGTTCTTC. Translated: CASSILPAGERPYNEQFF. Looking up the rest from reference TRBV19 and TRBJ2-1 gives the full variable domain: DGGITQSPKYLFRKEGQNVTLSCEQNLNHDAMYWYRQDPGQGLRLIYYSQIVNDFQKGDIAEGYSVSREKKESFPLTVTSAQKNPTAFYLCASSILPAGERPYNEQFFGPGTRLTVL.

The sample holds a few counts of this clone. Other DNA sequences in this specimen translate into the identical CDR3. V and J are TRBV5-6 and TRBJ1-4, with D unresolved. Per the germline V gene, CDR1 is SGHDT and CDR2 is YYEEEE. The CDR3 extends over 14 amino acids. The ends were cut back, 0 bases at V and 0 bases at J, with 3 bases in the middle. The CDR3: CASSLVATNEKLFF. CDR3 coding DNA: TGTGCCAGCAGCTTGGTTGCAACTAATGAAAAACTGTTTTTT.

The chain carries TRBV4-2 and TRBJ2-5, with TRBD2 matching 7 bases. V lost 4 bases, J lost 5 bases, and 4 bases stayed unmatched. This CDR3 spans 13 amino acids. Germline V gives CDR1 LGHNA, CDR2 YNFKEQ. This CDR3 reads CASSLSGTETQYF. CDR3 coding DNA: TGTGCCAGCAGCCTCAGCGGGACGGAGACCCAGTACTTC.

This rearrangement joins TRBV7-9 to TRBJ1-2; TRBD1 is a possible D gene (5 bases). This CDR3 comprises 13 residues. V was shortened by 1 base and J by 4 bases, with 7 bases between the two germline ends. CDR1 is SEHNR and CDR2 is FQNEAQ in the germline V gene (reference sequence). The CDR3 spells CASSLGDGYGYTF. The CDR3 nucleotides are TGTGCCAGCAGCTTAGGGGACGGCTATGGCTACACCTTC.

The rearrangement links TRBV7-2 to TRBJ2-3; 7 nucleotides line up with TRBD2. Germline V gives CDR1 SGHTA, CDR2 FQGNSA. This CDR3 has 19 residues. The V segment lost 4 bases and the J segment 2 bases; nucleotides outside the gene matches: 18. The CDR3 spells CASSSRGLRSNTFTDTQYF. The CDR3 coding sequence is TGTGCCAGCAGCTCGAGGGGACTACGGTCAAACACGTTCACAGATACGCAGTATTTT.

The count of this clone is one. The chain carries TRBV5-6 and TRBJ1-6; TRBD1 matches at 10 bases. The CDR3 consists of 16 residues. Unmatched junction bases numbered 0, after V lost 0 bases and J lost 3 bases. The germline gives CDR1 SGHDT, CDR2 YYEEEE. CDR3 sequence reads: CASSLGTGGYNSPLHF. Here the CDR3 DNA reads TGTGCCAGCAGCTTGGGGACAGGGGGCTATAATTCACCCCTCCACTTT.